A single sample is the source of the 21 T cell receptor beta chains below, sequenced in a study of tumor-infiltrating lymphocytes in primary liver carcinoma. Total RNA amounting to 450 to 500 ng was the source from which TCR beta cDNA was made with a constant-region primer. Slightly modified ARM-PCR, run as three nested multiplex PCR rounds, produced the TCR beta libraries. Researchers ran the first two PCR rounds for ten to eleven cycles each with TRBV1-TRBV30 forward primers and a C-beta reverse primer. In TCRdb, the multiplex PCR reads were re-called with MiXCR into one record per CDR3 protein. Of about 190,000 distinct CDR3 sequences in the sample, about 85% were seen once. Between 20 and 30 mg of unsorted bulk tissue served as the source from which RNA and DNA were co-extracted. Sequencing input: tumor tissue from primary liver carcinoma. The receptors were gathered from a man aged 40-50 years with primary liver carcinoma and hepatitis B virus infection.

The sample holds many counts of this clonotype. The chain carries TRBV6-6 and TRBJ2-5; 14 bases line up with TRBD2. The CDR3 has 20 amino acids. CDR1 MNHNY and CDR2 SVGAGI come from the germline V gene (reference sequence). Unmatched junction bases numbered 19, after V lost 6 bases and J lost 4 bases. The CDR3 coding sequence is TGTGCCAGCAGCCAATGGGGTTTACTGACTAGCGGGAGGGCCGTAGAGACCCAGTACTTC. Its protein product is CASSQWGLLTSGRAVETQYF.

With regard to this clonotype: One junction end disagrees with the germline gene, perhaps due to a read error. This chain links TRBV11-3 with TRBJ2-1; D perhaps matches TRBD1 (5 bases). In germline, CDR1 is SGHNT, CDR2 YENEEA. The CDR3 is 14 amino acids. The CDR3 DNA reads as TGTACCAGCAGCTTAGACATACAGGATGGCGAGGAGTTCTTC. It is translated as CTSSLDIQDGEEFF. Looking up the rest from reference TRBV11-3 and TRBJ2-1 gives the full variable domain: EAGVVQSPRYKIIEKKQPVAFWCNPISGHNTLYWYLQNLGQGPELLIRYENEEAVDDSQLPKDRFSAERLKGVDSTLKIQPAELGDSAVYLCTSSLDIQDGEEFFGPGTRLTVL.

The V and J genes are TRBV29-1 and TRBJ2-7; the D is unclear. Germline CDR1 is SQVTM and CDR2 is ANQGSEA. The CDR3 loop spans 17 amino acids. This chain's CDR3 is CSILGCFDGPPSYEQYF. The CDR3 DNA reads TGCAGTATCCTAGGGTGCTTCGACGGACCCCCCTCCTACGAGCAGTACTTC.

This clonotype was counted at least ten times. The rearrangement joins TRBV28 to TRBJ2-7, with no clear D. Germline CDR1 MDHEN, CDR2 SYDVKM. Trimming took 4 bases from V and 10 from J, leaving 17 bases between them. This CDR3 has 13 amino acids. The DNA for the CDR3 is TGTGCCAGCAGTTCGGGTAGTAACGGGTTCCAGTACTTC. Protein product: CASSSGSNGFQYF.

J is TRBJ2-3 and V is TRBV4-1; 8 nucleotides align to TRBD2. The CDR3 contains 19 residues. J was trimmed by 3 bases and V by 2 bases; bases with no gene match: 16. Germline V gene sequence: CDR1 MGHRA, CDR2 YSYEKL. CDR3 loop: CASSQYGTIGRAATDTQYF. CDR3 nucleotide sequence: TGCGCCAGCAGCCAATACGGGACTATCGGGAGGGCCGCGACAGATACGCAGTATTTT.

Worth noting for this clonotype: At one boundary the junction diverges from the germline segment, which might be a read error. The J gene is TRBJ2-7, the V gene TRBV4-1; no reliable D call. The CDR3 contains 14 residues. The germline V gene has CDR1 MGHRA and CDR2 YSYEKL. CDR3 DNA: TGCGCCAGCAGCCGGTCAAACCAGATCTACGGGCAGTACTTC. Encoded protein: CASSRSNQIYGQYF.

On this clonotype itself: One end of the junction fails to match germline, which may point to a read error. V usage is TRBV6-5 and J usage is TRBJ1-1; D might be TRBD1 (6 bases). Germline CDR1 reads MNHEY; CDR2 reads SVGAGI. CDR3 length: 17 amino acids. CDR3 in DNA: TGTGCCAGTAGTCCCCCCACGGGGGCGGCAGGTATCGCTGAAGGTTTCTTT. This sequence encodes CASSPPTGAAGIAEGFF.

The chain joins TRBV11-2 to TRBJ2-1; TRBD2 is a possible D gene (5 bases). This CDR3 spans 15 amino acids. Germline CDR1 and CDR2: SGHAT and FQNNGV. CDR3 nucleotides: TGTACCAACAGCTTAAGGATAGGGCCGGGGAATGAGCAGTTCTTC. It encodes CTNSLRIGPGNEQFF.

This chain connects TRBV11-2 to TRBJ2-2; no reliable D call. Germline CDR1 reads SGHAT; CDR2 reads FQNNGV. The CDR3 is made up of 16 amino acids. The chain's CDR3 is CVTSYRMVANTGELFF. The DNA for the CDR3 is TGTGTCACCAGCTACCGCATGGTGGCGAACACCGGGGAGCTGTTTTTT. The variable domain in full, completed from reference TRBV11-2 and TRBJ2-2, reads EAGVAQSPRYKIIEKRQSVAFWCNPISGHATLYWYQQILGQGPKLLIQFQNNGVVDDSQLPKDRFSAERLKGVDSTLKIQPAKLEDSAVYLCVTSYRMVANTGELFFGEGSRLTVL.

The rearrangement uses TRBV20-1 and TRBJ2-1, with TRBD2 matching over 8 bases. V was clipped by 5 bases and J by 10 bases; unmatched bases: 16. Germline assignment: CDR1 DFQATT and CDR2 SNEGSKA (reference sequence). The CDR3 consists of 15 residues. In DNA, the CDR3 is TGCAGTGCTTTTACCGGGACTAGTACGCGTAGAGAGCAGTTCTTC. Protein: CSAFTGTSTRREQFF.

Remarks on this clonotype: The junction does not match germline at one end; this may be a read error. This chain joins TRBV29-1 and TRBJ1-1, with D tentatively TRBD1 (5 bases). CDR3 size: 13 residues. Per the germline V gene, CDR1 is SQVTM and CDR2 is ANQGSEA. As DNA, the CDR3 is TGCAGCGAGACGGGACGAGTGAACACTGGAGCTTTCTTT. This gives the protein CSETGRVNTGAFF.

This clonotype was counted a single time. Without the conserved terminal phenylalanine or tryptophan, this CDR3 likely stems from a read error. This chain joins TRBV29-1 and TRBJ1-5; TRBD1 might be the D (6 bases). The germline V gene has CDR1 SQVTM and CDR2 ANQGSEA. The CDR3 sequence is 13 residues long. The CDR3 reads CSAGGGTNQPQHC. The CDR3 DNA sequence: TGCAGCGCCGGAGGGGGAACGAATCAGCCTCAGCATTGT.

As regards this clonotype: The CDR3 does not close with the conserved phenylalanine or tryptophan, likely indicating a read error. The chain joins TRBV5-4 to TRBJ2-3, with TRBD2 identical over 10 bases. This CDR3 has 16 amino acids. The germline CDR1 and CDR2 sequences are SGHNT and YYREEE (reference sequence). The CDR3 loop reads CANSFTAGGRGDTQYI. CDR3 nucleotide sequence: TGTGCCAACAGCTTTACAGCGGGAGGGCGGGGAGATACGCAGTATATT.

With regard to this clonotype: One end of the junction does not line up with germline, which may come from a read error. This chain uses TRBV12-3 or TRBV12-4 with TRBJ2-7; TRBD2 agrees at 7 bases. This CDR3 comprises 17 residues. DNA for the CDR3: TGTGCCATCAGTCTACGGCTAGCGGAGACCCACTCCTACGAGGAGTACTTC. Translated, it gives CAISLRLAETHSYEEYF.

The CDR3 DNA follows: TGTGCCAGCAGCTCTGGGGGAAGCTCTCTTGGAGCCCGCACAGATATCCAGTATTTT. Protein: CASSSGGSSLGARTDIQYF. The chain has TRBV11-1 and TRBJ2-3; D could derive from TRBD1 or TRBD2 (5 bases each). CDR1 and CDR2 from the germline V gene are SGHAT and FQDESV (reference sequence). V lost 4 bases, J lost 12 bases, and 35 bases lay in between. The CDR3 length is 19 residues. The variable domain in full, with the rest retrieved from reference TRBV11-1 and TRBJ2-3, is EAEVAQSPRYKITEKSQAVAFWCDPISGHATLYWYRQILGQGPELLVQFQDESVVDDSQLPKDRFSAERLKGVDSTLKIQPAELGDSAMYLCASSSGGSSLGARTDIQYFGPGTRLTVL.

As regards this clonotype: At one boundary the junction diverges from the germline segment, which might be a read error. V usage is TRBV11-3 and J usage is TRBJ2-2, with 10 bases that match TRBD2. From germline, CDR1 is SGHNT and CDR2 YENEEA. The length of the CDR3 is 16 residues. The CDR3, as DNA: TGTGCCAACAGCCCCGGACTAGCGGACTACACCGGGGAGCTGTTTTTT. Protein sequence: CANSPGLADYTGELFF.

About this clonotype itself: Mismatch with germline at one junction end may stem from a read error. CDR3 nucleotide sequence: TGTGCCATCAGCAGAAGAAGTACAGGGAATACAGAAACGCAGTATTTT. Its protein product is CAISRRSTGNTETQYF. V gene TRBV11-2 combines with J gene TRBJ2-3, with TRBD1 as a possible D gene (6 bases). This CDR3 region has 16 residues. Germline V lookup: CDR1 SGHAT, CDR2 FQNNGV.

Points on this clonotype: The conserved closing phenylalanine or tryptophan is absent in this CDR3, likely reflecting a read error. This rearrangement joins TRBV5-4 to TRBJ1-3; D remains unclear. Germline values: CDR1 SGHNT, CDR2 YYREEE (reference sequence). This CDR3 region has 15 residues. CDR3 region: CASSFGSATGNTIYL. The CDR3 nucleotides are TGTGCAAGCAGCTTCGGGTCGGCAACGGGAAACACCATATATCTT.

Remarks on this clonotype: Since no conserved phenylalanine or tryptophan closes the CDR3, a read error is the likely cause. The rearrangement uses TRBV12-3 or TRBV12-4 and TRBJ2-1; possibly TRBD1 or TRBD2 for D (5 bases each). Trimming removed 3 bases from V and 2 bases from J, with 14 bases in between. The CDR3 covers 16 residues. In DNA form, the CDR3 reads TGTGCCAGCAGTTTCAGAGGGGCTAACACCTACAATGAGCAGTTCTTA. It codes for CASSFRGANTYNEQFL.

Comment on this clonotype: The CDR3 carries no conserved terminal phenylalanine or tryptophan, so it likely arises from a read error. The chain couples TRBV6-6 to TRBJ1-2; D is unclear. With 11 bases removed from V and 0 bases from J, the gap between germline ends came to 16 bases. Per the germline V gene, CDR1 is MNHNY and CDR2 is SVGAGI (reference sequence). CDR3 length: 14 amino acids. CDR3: CASYAELANYGYTI. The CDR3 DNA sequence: TGTGCCTCCTATGCGGAGCTAGCTAACTATGGCTACACCATC.

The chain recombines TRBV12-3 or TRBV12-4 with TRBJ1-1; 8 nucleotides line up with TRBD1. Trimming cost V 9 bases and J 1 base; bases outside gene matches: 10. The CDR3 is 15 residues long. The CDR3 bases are TGTGCCAGTAGTAGACCGGGACAGGAGAACACTGAAGCTTTCTTT. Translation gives CASSRPGQENTEAFF.